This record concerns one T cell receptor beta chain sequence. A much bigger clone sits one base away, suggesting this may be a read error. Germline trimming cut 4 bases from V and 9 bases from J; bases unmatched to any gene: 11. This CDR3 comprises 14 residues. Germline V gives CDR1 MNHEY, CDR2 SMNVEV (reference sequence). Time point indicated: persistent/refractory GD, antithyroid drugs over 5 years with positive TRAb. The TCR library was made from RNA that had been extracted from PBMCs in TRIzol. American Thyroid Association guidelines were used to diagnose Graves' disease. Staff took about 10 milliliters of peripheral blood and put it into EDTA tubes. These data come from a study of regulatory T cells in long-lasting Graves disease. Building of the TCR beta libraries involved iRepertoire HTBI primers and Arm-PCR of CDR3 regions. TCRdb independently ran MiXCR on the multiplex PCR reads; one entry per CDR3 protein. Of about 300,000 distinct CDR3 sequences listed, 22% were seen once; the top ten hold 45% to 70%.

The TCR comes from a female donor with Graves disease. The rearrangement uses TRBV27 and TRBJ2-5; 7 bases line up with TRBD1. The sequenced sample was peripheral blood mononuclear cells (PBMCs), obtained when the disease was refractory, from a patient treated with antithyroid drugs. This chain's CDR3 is CASSWTGQRQAQYF. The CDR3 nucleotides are TGTGCCAGCAGTTGGACGGGACAGAGGCAGGCCCAGTACTTC.